These 4 T cell receptor beta chains were sequenced from one sample in a study of CD8+CD57+ T cells in acquired aplastic anemia (dated by TCRdb to about 2018). TCRdb records Illumina HiSeq 2000 as the sequencer. Profiling of TCR beta VDJ combinations and CDR3 sequences used genomic DNA as the template. TCRdb reprocessing: public reads trimmed at Q25 with fastp, clones called with MiXCR, in-frame beta chains kept. Entries are consolidated by CDR3 protein sequence, retaining the most common genes and DNA. In all, the sample holds about 190,000 distinct CDR3 sequences, and 55% to 70% of those were seen once. Of the sample, around 42% falls within the top ten clones. Sequencing was done on a sample of sorted CD4+, CD8+, or CD8+CD57+ T cells (not recorded which) from PBMCs. The receptors were sampled from a human donor with severe aplastic anemia or a healthy control (not recorded which).

The chain has TRBV7-8 and TRBJ1-1; no firm D call. CDR3 length equals 12 residues. The germline V and J ends were trimmed by 2 bases and 7 bases, with 8 bases remaining between them. Per the germline V gene, CDR1 is SGHVS and CDR2 is FQNEAQ. CDR3 nucleotide sequence: TGTGCCAGCAGCTTACGGGAGCGTGAAGCTTTCTTT. Its protein is CASSLREREAFF.

This clonotype was seen ten or more times. V gene TRBV10-2 combines with J gene TRBJ2-5, with a possible D match to TRBD1 (6 bases). The CDR3 sequence is 13 residues long. The V and J ends lost 5 bases and 4 bases respectively, with 11 bases between them. The germline V gene encodes CDR1 WSHSY and CDR2 SAAADI. CDR3 in DNA: TGCGCCAGCAGTCAGGGGCCATTAGAGACCCAGTACTTC. This sequence encodes CASSQGPLETQYF.

This clonotype has at least ten counts. V usage is TRBV20-1 and J usage is TRBJ1-4, with D hard to call. CDR3 size: 12 residues. Germline V gives CDR1 DFQATT, CDR2 SNEGSKA (reference sequence). Trimming left V 5 bases short and J 8 bases short, with 12 bases between. CDR3 sequence (DNA): TGCAGTGCTCCCCGAGAGGAGGAAAAACTGTTTTTT. Its protein product is CSAPREEEKLFF.

Only one count was recorded for this clonotype. A read error may account for a junction end that differs from germline. The chain is built from TRBV10-1 and TRBJ2-7; TRBD1 is a possible D gene (6 bases). The CDR3 runs to 14 residues. Germline V CDR1 and CDR2: WNHNN, SYGVQD (reference sequence). CDR3 amino acids: CASPRDNHSYEQYF. The CDR3 DNA reads TGTGCCAGCCCCCGGGACAATCACTCCTACGAGCAGTACTTC.